The subject of this entry is one T cell receptor (beta chain). This entry comes from a study of T cell changes during pregnancy in multiple sclerosis. The protocol was immunoSEQ multiplex PCR, while the TCRdb copy is restricted to in-frame clones and leaves out a portion. Among around 70,000 clones listed, 90% to 95% were seen once. The germline V gene has CDR1 SGHTA and CDR2 FQGNSA. The V end lost 9 bases, the J end lost 9 bases, and 18 bases lay between the germline ends. This CDR3 spans 13 amino acids. The TCR was taken from a female donor with multiple sclerosis, enrolled in a pregnancy study. The sample in question was peripheral blood, obtained in the third trimester of pregnancy. V gene TRBV7-2 combines with J gene TRBJ2-1, with D perhaps matching TRBD2 (6 bases). CDR3 nucleotide sequence: TGTGCCAGTCAGCCGGGGGTTGGGGCTGAGCAGTTCTTC. Protein sequence: CASQPGVGAEQFF.